This section outlines one T cell receptor beta chain sequence together with its context. The entry originates in a study of T cells in localized non-small cell lung cancer. Clones were read by immunoSEQ multiplex PCR, and TCRdb kept only the in-frame ones, dropping some. The table records 8,400 or so clones, about 89% of them present only once. Unmatched junction bases numbered 4, after V lost 1 base and J lost 5 bases. Germline CDR1 reads SGHNT; CDR2 reads YENEEA. This CDR3 is built from 15 residues. The source material was peripheral blood, sampled before any cancer treatment. The source is an older male donor with stage III lung adenocarcinoma. The chain combines TRBV11-3 with TRBJ2-3, with 9 bases matching TRBD2. CDR3 residues: CASSLGGSGRDTQYF. The CDR3, as DNA: TGTGCCAGCAGCTTAGGAGGTAGCGGGAGAGATACGCAGTATTTT. Full variable domain (remainder filled in from reference TRBV11-3 and TRBJ2-3): EAGVVQSPRYKIIEKKQPVAFWCNPISGHNTLYWYLQNLGQGPELLIRYENEEAVDDSQLPKDRFSAERLKGVDSTLKIQPAELGDSAVYLCASSLGGSGRDTQYFGPGTRLTVL.